This T cell receptor beta chain derives from a study of blood T cell repertoires in COVID-19. Turning to the study itself: The United States, Italy and Spain supplied acute and convalescent COVID-19 samples.

V dropped 5 bases and J dropped 0 bases, with 13 bases sitting between them. The V gene's germline CDR1 is SNHLY and CDR2 FYNNEI. CDR3 length equals 16 residues. Profiled with immunoSEQ multiplex PCR; TCRdb holds only in-frame clones, not every one. The table lists some 140,000 clones, around four fifths of them singletons. The chain has TRBV2 and TRBJ2-2; D is possibly TRBD2 (6 bases). The sequence was obtained from a man aged 55-75 years who had recovered from COVID-19. Sequencing input: peripheral blood. The CDR3 loop is CASSPTGTSNTGELFF. The CDR3 nucleotides read TGTGCCAGCAGTCCAACCGGGACTTCGAACACCGGGGAGCTGTTTTTT. The whole variable domain, filled in from reference TRBV2 and TRBJ2-2, reads EPEVTQTPSHQVTQMGQEVILRCVPISNHLYFYWYRQILGQKVEFLVSFYNNEISEKSEIFDDQFSVERPDGSNFTLKIRSTKLEDSAMYFCASSPTGTSNTGELFFGEGSRLTVL.